The clone carrying this TCR beta chain occurred a few times. CDR1 and CDR2 from the germline V gene are LNHDA and SQIVND (reference sequence). The CDR3 runs 16 residues. Trimming cost V 4 bases and J 3 bases, with 18 bases left between them. Preparing the TCRbeta library involved the use of unique molecular identifiers. TCRdb reanalysed the PCR reads using MiXCR and keeps one entry per CDR3 protein. The sample has about 500,000 distinct CDR3 sequences, 30% to 35% seen once. The data belong to a study of T-cell reconstitution after alpha-beta-depleted transplantation in children. This clonotype was obtained from a human donor who donated a stem cell graft to a child with aplastic anemia. The material sequenced was PBMCs from the stem cell graft donor, taken from the stem cell graft. This chain joins TRBV19 and TRBJ1-2; the D gene is possibly TRBD1 (5 bases). CDR3 in amino acids: CASSTARAGTYYGYTF. The CDR3 DNA follows: TGTGCCAGTAGTACGGCCAGGGCAGGGACCTACTATGGCTACACCTTC. Full variable domain (missing parts from reference TRBV19 and TRBJ1-2): DGGITQSPKYLFRKEGQNVTLSCEQNLNHDAMYWYRQDPGQGLRLIYYSQIVNDFQKGDIAEGYSVSREKKESFPLTVTSAQKNPTAFYLCASSTARAGTYYGYTFGSGTRLTVV.